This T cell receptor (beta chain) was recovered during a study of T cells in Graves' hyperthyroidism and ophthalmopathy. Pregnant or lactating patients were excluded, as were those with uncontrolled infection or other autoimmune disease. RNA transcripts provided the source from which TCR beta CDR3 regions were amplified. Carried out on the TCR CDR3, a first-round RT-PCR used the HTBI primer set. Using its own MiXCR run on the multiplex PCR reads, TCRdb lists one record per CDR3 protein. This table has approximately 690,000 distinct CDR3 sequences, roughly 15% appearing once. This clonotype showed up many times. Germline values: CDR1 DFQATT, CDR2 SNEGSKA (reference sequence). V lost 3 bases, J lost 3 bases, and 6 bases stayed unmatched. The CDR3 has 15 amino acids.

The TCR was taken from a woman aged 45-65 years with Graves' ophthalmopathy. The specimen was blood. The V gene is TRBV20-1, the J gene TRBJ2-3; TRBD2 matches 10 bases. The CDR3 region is CSARGIAGGTDTQYF. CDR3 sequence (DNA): TGCAGTGCTAGGGGCATAGCGGGAGGAACAGATACGCAGTATTTT.